This is a list of T cell receptor beta chains from one sample in a study of shared clonotypes between healthy human individuals. The table came from immunoSEQ multiplex PCR; TCRdb's copy has only in-frame clones and leaves some out. Counted here are some 900,000 clones, approximately 80% occurring once; the ten biggest clones make up roughly 1.5%. Sequencing was performed on memory CD4+ T cells sorted from blood. These receptors were obtained from a man between 18 and 29 years old in good health. Both conserved end residues are part of each CDR3. A D gene is named only where the DNA matches it firmly. Only some rows state a clone size, as once, few, many or a class for expanded clones.

V: TRBV5-1
D: .
J: TRBJ1-3
size: few
CDR3: CASSIGQPGNTIYF
DNA: TGCGCCAGCAGCATCGGACAGCCAGGAAACACCATATATTTT

V: TRBV6-1
D: .
J: TRBJ2-1
size: .
CDR3: CASSSGGTENEQFF
DNA: TGTGCCAGCAGTAGTGGCGGGACAGAGAATGAGCAGTTCTTC

V: TRBV4-3
D: .
J: TRBJ2-7
size: .
CDR3: CASSPVTRDEQYF
DNA: TGCGCCAGCAGCCCAGTTACACGGGACGAGCAGTACTTC

V: TRBV5-4
D: .
J: TRBJ1-2
size: few
CDR3: CASSSRGQYGYTF
DNA: TGTGCCAGCAGCTCGCGTGGACAATATGGCTACACCTTC

V: TRBV6-1
D: .
J: TRBJ1-2
size: .
CDR3: CASSESRNNYGYTF
DNA: TGTGCCAGCAGTGAAAGCAGGAATAACTATGGCTACACCTTC

V: TRBV5-5
D: .
J: TRBJ1-4
size: .
CDR3: CASSLGRVRTNEKLFF
DNA: TGTGCCAGCAGCCTAGGGAGGGTGCGGACTAATGAAAAACTGTTTTTT

V: TRBV27
D: .
J: TRBJ2-4
size: .
CDR3: CASSRTGMAKNIQYF
DNA: TGTGCCAGCAGTCGAACGGGGATGGCCAAAAACATTCAGTACTTC

V: TRBV5-1
D: TRBD2
J: TRBJ2-5
size: .
CDR3: CASSLVSTSGSGTQYF
DNA: TGCGCCAGCAGCTTGGTATCCACTAGCGGGAGCGGGACCCAGTACTTC

V: TRBV6-4
D: TRBD2
J: TRBJ2-3
size: .
CDR3: CASSTRGGTDTQYF
DNA: TGTGCCAGCAGTACCCGGGGGGGCACAGATACGCAGTATTTT

V: TRBV6-1
D: TRBD1
J: TRBJ1-5
size: .
CDR3: CASNDRQGAMGPQHF
DNA: TGTGCCAGCAATGATAGACAGGGGGCGATGGGGCCCCAGCATTTT

V: TRBV5-1
D: TRBD1
J: TRBJ1-1
size: .
CDR3: CASSQRTGGWTEAFF
DNA: TGCGCCAGCAGCCAAAGGACAGGGGGATGGACTGAAGCTTTCTTT

V: TRBV18
D: .
J: TRBJ1-2
size: few
CDR3: CASSEDRNYGYTF
DNA: TGTGCCAGCTCCGAGGACCGAAACTATGGCTACACCTTC

V: TRBV2
D: .
J: TRBJ2-5
size: .
CDR3: CASNTYTKETQYF
DNA: TGTGCCAGCAATACTTATACCAAAGAGACCCAGTACTTC

V: TRBV5-4
D: TRBD2
J: TRBJ2-7
size: .
CDR3: CASSLVLAVGEQYF
DNA: TGTGCCAGCAGCTTGGTACTAGCGGTTGGAGAGCAGTACTTC

V: TRBV7-3
D: .
J: TRBJ2-2
size: few
CDR3: CASSPPGQTTGELFF
DNA: TGTGCCAGCAGCCCTCCCGGACAGACCACCGGGGAGCTGTTTTTT

V: TRBV28
D: .
J: TRBJ1-1
size: .
CDR3: CASSSTWGEAFF
DNA: TGTGCCAGCAGTTCGACCTGGGGGGAAGCTTTCTTT

V: TRBV10-3
D: TRBD2
J: TRBJ2-5
size: few
CDR3: CAISSGLAGGETQYF
DNA: TGTGCCATCAGTTCGGGACTAGCGGGAGGAGAGACCCAGTACTTC

V: TRBV6-1
D: TRBD1
J: TRBJ1-5
size: few
CDR3: CASRDRVGQPQHF
DNA: TGTGCCAGCCGGGACAGGGTAGGTCAGCCCCAGCATTTT

V: TRBV6-1
D: .
J: TRBJ1-5
size: .
CDR3: CASSEDPSYQPQHF
DNA: TGTGCCAGCAGTGAAGACCCGAGTTACCAGCCCCAGCATTTT

V: TRBV19
D: .
J: TRBJ1-5
size: .
CDR3: CASRGANQPQHF
DNA: TGTGCCAGTAGGGGGGCCAATCAGCCCCAGCATTTT

V: TRBV6-5
D: .
J: TRBJ1-5
size: .
CDR3: CASSGGRLEPQHF
DNA: TGTGCCAGCAGTGGGGGGCGTCTCGAGCCCCAGCATTTT

V: TRBV4-1
D: TRBD2
J: TRBJ2-3
size: once
CDR3: CASSQGLAGSTDTQYF
DNA: TGCGCCAGCAGCCAGGGACTAGCGGGGAGCACAGATACGCAGTATTTT

V: TRBV19
D: .
J: TRBJ1-6
size: .
CDR3: CASSMGKSSYNSPLHF
DNA: TGTGCCAGTAGTATGGGGAAGAGCTCCTATAATTCACCCCTCCACTTT

V: TRBV5-1
D: .
J: TRBJ1-4
size: once
CDR3: CASSLGGTNEKLFF
DNA: TGCGCCAGCAGCTTGGGAGGCACTAATGAAAAACTGTTTTTT